A selection of T cell receptor beta chains follows, all from one sample in a study of OX40 agonist ivuxolimab in advanced cancers. Sequenced by immunoSEQ multiplex PCR; TCRdb stores in-frame clones only, minus some. The sample contains fewer than 90,000 clones, approximately 80% of which appear only once. The sequenced sample was CD4+ or CD8+ T cells sorted from blood, obtained in a trial of the OX40 agonist ivuxolimab. The receptors were gathered from an adult with an advanced solid tumor such as melanoma, head and neck, liver or kidney cancer. The CDR3 runs from the conserved cysteine through the conserved F or W. The order of the fields is CDR3 protein, J gene, D gene, V gene. A D gene is named only where the DNA matches it firmly.

CDR3 protein: CASWQGLATDTQYF; J gene: TRBJ2-3; D gene: .; V gene: TRBV18
CDR3 protein: CASSYRRGGNQPQHF; J gene: TRBJ1-5; D gene: TRBD1; V gene: TRBV6-5
CDR3 protein: CASSPTSGDQPQHF; J gene: TRBJ1-5; D gene: .; V gene: TRBV18
CDR3 protein: CASSYSQNGGYTF; J gene: TRBJ1-2; D gene: .; V gene: TRBV6-5
CDR3 protein: CASSSGGEETQYF; J gene: TRBJ2-5; D gene: TRBD2; V gene: TRBV28
CDR3 protein: CASSVGGTNGYTF; J gene: TRBJ1-2; D gene: .; V gene: TRBV6-1
CDR3 protein: CASRDAGSYGYTF; J gene: TRBJ1-2; D gene: .; V gene: TRBV2
CDR3 protein: CASSLVGYRDGQPQHF; J gene: TRBJ1-5; D gene: .; V gene: TRBV5-1
CDR3 protein: CAGLAGGYQETQYF; J gene: TRBJ2-5; D gene: TRBD2; V gene: TRBV30
CDR3 protein: CASRLFLPRSGGPPYEQYF; J gene: TRBJ2-7; D gene: TRBD2; V gene: TRBV27
CDR3 protein: CASSLDRGSYNEQFF; J gene: TRBJ2-1; D gene: .; V gene: TRBV5-8
CDR3 protein: CASSLWTDALFF; J gene: TRBJ2-2; D gene: .; V gene: TRBV5-8
CDR3 protein: CASSLLGSLGDTEAFF; J gene: TRBJ1-1; D gene: .; V gene: TRBV5-1
CDR3 protein: CASSYLTDRERGYTF; J gene: TRBJ1-2; D gene: TRBD1; V gene: TRBV6-6
CDR3 protein: CASSSDRFTDTQYF; J gene: TRBJ2-3; D gene: .; V gene: TRBV5-8
CDR3 protein: CASSGTGFSNQPQHF; J gene: TRBJ1-5; D gene: TRBD1; V gene: TRBV6-6
CDR3 protein: CASSLQRGGNEQFF; J gene: TRBJ2-1; D gene: TRBD2; V gene: TRBV7-6
CDR3 protein: CASSPNPGQGSEQYF; J gene: TRBJ2-7; D gene: TRBD1; V gene: TRBV7-6
CDR3 protein: CASSLGREETQYF; J gene: TRBJ2-5; D gene: .; V gene: TRBV5-4
CDR3 protein: CASNDRGRPHEQYF; J gene: TRBJ2-7; D gene: TRBD1; V gene: TRBV6-5
CDR3 protein: CASSQTGGNQPQHF; J gene: TRBJ1-5; D gene: .; V gene: TRBV7-8
CDR3 protein: CASSGGTGTYQETQYF; J gene: TRBJ2-5; D gene: TRBD1; V gene: TRBV7-2
CDR3 protein: CASSKDSTSYEQYF; J gene: TRBJ2-7; D gene: .; V gene: TRBV18
CDR3 protein: CATSRDVGGGSPLHF; J gene: TRBJ1-6; D gene: TRBD1; V gene: TRBV15
CDR3 protein: CARSLARGRGLANEQYF; J gene: TRBJ2-7; D gene: TRBD1; V gene: TRBV5-3
CDR3 protein: CASSGGTEAFF; J gene: TRBJ1-1; D gene: .; V gene: TRBV2
CDR3 protein: CASSAPTGGRIGYTF; J gene: TRBJ1-2; D gene: .; V gene: TRBV2
CDR3 protein: CASSLGDRGYGYTF; J gene: TRBJ1-2; D gene: TRBD1; V gene: TRBV6-6
CDR3 protein: CSVSLSTDTQYF; J gene: TRBJ2-3; D gene: .; V gene: TRBV29-1
CDR3 protein: CASSQVLVTGELFF; J gene: TRBJ2-2; D gene: .; V gene: TRBV14